This TCR beta chain was recorded in a study of cytomegalovirus exposure and HLA in healthy donors. Study overall: From donors who were HLA-typed, an early data release held approximately 80 million unique TCRs.

The primer mix had 60 Vbeta and 13 Jbeta primers. Some clones are missing from TCRdb's copy, which holds only in-frame ones; the method was immunoSEQ multiplex PCR. The sample holds approximately 170,000 clones; 80% to 90% are singletons and the top ten take approximately 2.4%. Points from the study as a whole: Being productive about 90% or about 30% of the time was typical of most TCR beta V segments in an earlier analysis.

The germline gives CDR1 PRHDT, CDR2 FYEKMQ (reference sequence). Trimming cost V 2 bases and J 2 bases, with 11 bases left between them. The CDR3 contains 15 residues. Remarks on this clone: Its specificity is not known.

Those who donated were healthy bone marrow donors. This receptor was obtained from a male donor in good health and CMV-seronegative. The chain recombines TRBV13 with TRBJ2-3, with D maybe TRBD2 (6 bases). The sample consisted of PBMCs. The CDR3 sequence is CASSLRRGTTDTQYF. CDR3 coding DNA: TGTGCCAGCAGCTTACGGCGGGGTACCACAGATACGCAGTATTTT.